The next 6 T cell receptor beta chains were all read from a single sample in a study of STAT5B mutations in CD4+ large granular lymphocyte leukemia. Sequenced by immunoSEQ multiplex PCR; TCRdb stores in-frame clones only, minus some. The table includes roughly 48,000 clones, around 70% detected once. Sequenced: CD4+ T cells from blood buffy coats. These receptor sequences come from a human donor in good health.

This clone occurred a few times. V gene TRBV7-9 combines with J gene TRBJ1-6, with D unresolved. V lost 5 bases and J 0 bases, leaving 11 bases between the germline ends. Germline-derived CDR1 and CDR2 are SEHNR and FQNEAQ (reference sequence). This CDR3 is built from 16 residues. The CDR3 loop reads CASSPPGSSYNSPLHF. CDR3 bases: TGTGCCAGCAGCCCTCCGGGAAGCTCCTATAATTCACCCCTCCACTTT.

The rearrangement joins TRBV6-1 to TRBJ1-2; D is unclear. The CDR3 spans 16 residues. The V and J ends lost 1 base and 2 bases respectively, with 14 bases between them. Looked up from germline, CDR1 is MNHNS and CDR2 is SASEGT. CDR3 sequence: CASSEGVGVVNYGYTF. CDR3 bases: TGTGCCAGCAGTGAAGGGGTCGGGGTGGTGAACTATGGCTACACCTTC.

The chain is built from TRBV7-3 and TRBJ1-4, with D tentatively TRBD1 (6 bases). V was clipped by 5 bases and J by 8 bases, with 18 bases between them. Per the germline V gene, CDR1 is SGHTA and CDR2 is FQGTGA. CDR3 length equals 15 residues. For the CDR3, the DNA is TGTGCCAGCAGCCAAAACGGGGGCCAGGGCGAAAAACTGTTTTTT. Translation gives CASSQNGGQGEKLFF.

In its sample, this clone was seen once. This chain's CDR3 is CASSLEIAGEDTQYF. The CDR3 bases are TGCGCCAGCAGCTTGGAAATAGCGGGGGAGGATACGCAGTATTTT. This sequence joins TRBV5-1 and TRBJ2-3; 9 bases are shared with TRBD2. This CDR3 is built from 15 residues. From germline, CDR1 is SGHRS and CDR2 YFSETQ. Trimming at V came to 0 bases and at J to 6 bases, leaving 5 bases not matched to a gene.

This chain joins TRBV5-1 and TRBJ1-5, with TRBD1 identical over 9 bases. Germline V gene data show CDR1 as SGHRS and CDR2 as YFSETQ. The V and J ends lost 0 bases and 0 bases, in that order; junction bases with no gene match: 4. The CDR3 consists of 17 residues. CDR3: CASSLGTGDDSNQPQHF. CDR3 in DNA: TGCGCCAGCAGCTTGGGGACAGGGGACGATAGCAATCAGCCCCAGCATTTT.

This clone was picked up one time. The chain has TRBV19 and TRBJ2-1; TRBD1 agrees at 7 bases. The germline V gene encodes CDR1 LNHDA and CDR2 SQIVND (reference sequence). This CDR3 region has 15 residues. Losses at the gene ends were 8 bases for V and 1 base for J; bases not matched to a gene: 8. The CDR3 is CASLPGTESYNEQFF. CDR3 nucleotides: TGTGCCAGTCTCCCCGGGACAGAATCCTACAATGAGCAGTTCTTC.